This TCR beta chain derives from a study of blood T cell repertoires in COVID-19. The CDR3 runs to 16 residues. TCRdb keeps only in-frame clones here, not all; method: immunoSEQ multiplex PCR. The table lists 150,000 or so clones, 65% to 85% of them singletons, with less than 6% in the top ten. This rearrangement joins TRBV21-1 to TRBJ1-1; the table names TRBD1, a call not compared with the DNA. TRBV21-1 is a pseudogene. The receptor was isolated from a man aged 35 to 55 who had recovered from COVID-19. Sequencing was done on a sample of PBMCs or T cells enriched from blood (not recorded which). CDR3 residues: CASSKVEGQGGIQAFF. The DNA for the CDR3 is TGTGCCAGCAGCAAAGTGGAGGGACAGGGGGGGATTCAGGCTTTCTTT.